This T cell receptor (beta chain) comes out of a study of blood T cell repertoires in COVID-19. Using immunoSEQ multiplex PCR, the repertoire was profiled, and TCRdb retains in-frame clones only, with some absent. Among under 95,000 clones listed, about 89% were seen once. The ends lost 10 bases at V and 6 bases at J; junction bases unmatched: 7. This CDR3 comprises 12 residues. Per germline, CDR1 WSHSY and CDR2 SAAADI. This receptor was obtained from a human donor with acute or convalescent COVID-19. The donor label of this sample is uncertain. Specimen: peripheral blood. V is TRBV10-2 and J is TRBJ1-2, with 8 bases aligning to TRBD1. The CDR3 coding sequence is TGCGCCATCTTACAGGGGGAGGATGGCTACACCTTC. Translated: CAILQGEDGYTF.